The 21 T cell receptor beta chains below come from one sample, sequenced in a study of T-cell memory formation after mild COVID-19. TCRdb called the 5' RACE reads again in MiXCR, with one record for every CDR3 protein. The sample lists more than 250,000 distinct CDR3 sequences, about 17% occurring once. Sequences were obtained from PBMCs or a T cell subset sorted from them (not recorded which). The receptors shown here come from a man aged 18 to 29 who had mild COVID-19 (a few samples of this study predate the infection). Cell type and time point are not known.

The rearrangement joins TRBV4-3 to TRBJ2-7, with D perhaps TRBD1 or TRBD2 (5 bases each). The germline V gene encodes CDR1 LGHNA and CDR2 YSLEER. V shed 2 bases and J shed 1 base, with 18 bases lying between them. The CDR3 is 17 residues long. The CDR3 is CASSQQNRDGTSYEQYF. The CDR3 DNA sequence: TGCGCCAGCAGCCAACAGAACCGGGACGGAACTTCCTACGAGCAGTACTTC.

This clonotype was seen only a few times. V usage is TRBV4-1 and J usage is TRBJ1-5, with D possibly being TRBD1 (5 bases). Germline V lookup: CDR1 MGHRA, CDR2 YSYEKL. V was trimmed by 1 base and J by 0 bases, leaving 10 bases between them. This CDR3 contains 16 residues. CDR3 sequence: CASSQGGTYSNQPQHF. The CDR3 DNA reads TGCGCCAGCAGCCAAGGTGGGACTTATAGCAATCAGCCCCAGCATTTT.

This clonotype has at least ten counts. The chain employs TRBV7-9 and TRBJ1-1; 12 bases line up with TRBD1. Germline V CDR1 and CDR2: SEHNR, FQNEAQ (reference sequence). The J segment lost 5 bases and the V segment lost 3 bases, leaving 10 bases of the junction unmatched. This CDR3 has 17 amino acids. The CDR3 nucleotides read TGTGCCAGCAGCTTCGGACCGGGACAGGGGGCTGAGACTGAAGCTTTCTTT. It is translated as CASSFGPGQGAETEAFF.

This clonotype was detected a few times. This rearrangement joins TRBV10-3 to TRBJ1-2; a possible D gene is TRBD1 (6 bases). The CDR3 sequence is 14 residues long. V shed 0 bases and J shed 5 bases, with 10 bases lying between them. From germline, CDR1 is ENHRY and CDR2 SYGVKD. The CDR3 nucleotides are TGTGCCATCAGTGAGTCTGAAACAGGGTATGGCTACACCTTC. Amino acids: CAISESETGYGYTF.

The J gene is TRBJ1-1, the V gene TRBV20-1; D unclear. This CDR3 region has 11 residues. The V end was cut by 0 bases, the J end by 8 bases, with 7 bases between. Germline CDR1 is DFQATT and CDR2 is SNEGSKA (reference sequence). The CDR3 here is CSARDQIEAFF. The CDR3 region has the DNA TGCAGTGCTAGAGATCAAATCGAAGCTTTCTTT.

The chain combines TRBV27 with TRBJ2-1; 9 bases are a match to TRBD2. The CDR3 spans 15 residues. Germline V gives CDR1 MNHEY, CDR2 SMNVEV (reference sequence). J lost 3 bases, V lost 7 bases, and 7 bases had no gene match. The CDR3 spells CASKSSGGHYNEQFF. Here the CDR3 DNA reads TGTGCCAGCAAGAGTAGCGGGGGCCACTACAATGAGCAGTTCTTC.

The chain joins TRBV7-2 to TRBJ1-4; D possibly corresponds to TRBD1 (5 bases). Germline V gene data show CDR1 as SGHTA and CDR2 as FQGNSA. The CDR3 consists of 16 residues. Trimming stripped 3 bases from V and 3 bases from J, with 14 bases between. The CDR3 sequence is CASSLWFRGANEKLFF. The CDR3 DNA is TGTGCCAGCAGCTTGTGGTTTAGGGGCGCTAATGAAAAACTGTTTTTT.

This clonotype has at least ten counts. The rearrangement joins TRBV5-1 to TRBJ2-3, with 7 bases matching TRBD1. CDR3 size: 15 residues. CDR1 and CDR2 (germline): SGHRS, YFSETQ. The J segment lost 0 bases and the V segment lost 4 bases, leaving 5 bases of the junction unmatched. The DNA of the CDR3 is TGCGCCAGCAGCCCGGGACAGCTAAGCACAGATACGCAGTATTTT. Protein product: CASSPGQLSTDTQYF.

This clonotype was recorded a few times. The rearrangement links TRBV5-4 to TRBJ1-5, with a weak D call TRBD1 (6 bases). This CDR3 spans 14 amino acids. Germline V gives CDR1 SGHNT, CDR2 YYREEE (reference sequence). The V gene lost 1 base and the J gene lost 4 bases, with 9 bases spanning the gap. The CDR3 loop reads CASSLSGVNQPQHF. The CDR3 coding sequence is TGTGCCAGCAGCTTGTCAGGGGTTAATCAGCCCCAGCATTTT.

This clonotype has only a few counts. This sequence joins TRBV18 and TRBJ2-7; 8 bases are shared with TRBD2. Germline CDR1 KGHSH, CDR2 LQKENI. The CDR3 is 16 residues long. Trimming took 3 bases from V and 2 from J; bases not matched to a gene: 9. CDR3 region: CASSPSTGGQPYEQYF. The CDR3 region has the DNA TGTGCCAGCTCACCTAGTACGGGGGGGCAACCCTACGAGCAGTACTTC. The variable domain in full, with the rest retrieved from reference TRBV18 and TRBJ2-7, is NAGVMQNPRHLVRRRGQEARLRCSPMKGHSHVYWYRQLPEEGLKFMVYLQKENIIDESGMPKERFSAEFPKEGPSILRIQQVVRGDSAAYFCASSPSTGGQPYEQYFGPGTRLTVT.

The table lists this clonotype with a few counts. The genes are TRBV4-3 and TRBJ2-5; 8 nucleotides agree with TRBD1. This CDR3 has 18 amino acids. V shed 0 bases and J 3 bases; nucleotides not matched to a gene: 12. Germline loops: CDR1 LGHNA, CDR2 YSLEER. The CDR3 bases are TGCGCCAGCAGCCAAGACCAGGGGGCGATCTTGGGGGAAGAGACCCAGTACTTC. Translated: CASSQDQGAILGEETQYF.

The chain has TRBV5-1 and TRBJ2-5; tentatively, D is TRBD1 or TRBD2 (5 bases each). This CDR3 is built from 14 residues. Germline V gene sequence: CDR1 SGHRS, CDR2 YFSETQ. The V end lost 2 bases, the J end lost 2 bases, and 10 bases lay between the germline ends. This chain's CDR3 is CASSFSGPQETQYF. In DNA form, the CDR3 reads TGCGCCAGCAGCTTCTCGGGACCTCAAGAGACCCAGTACTTC.

In this sample, this clonotype turned up a few times. The chain has TRBV5-1 and TRBJ2-5, with D unclear. V lost 1 base to trimming and J lost 5 bases, with 9 bases between them. Germline V lookup: CDR1 SGHRS, CDR2 YFSETQ. This CDR3 contains 13 residues. Here the CDR3 DNA reads TGCGCCAGCAGCTTGACCCCTCCGGAGACCCAGTACTTC. Protein: CASSLTPPETQYF.

This clonotype was detected only a few times. The V and J genes are TRBV20-1 and TRBJ2-7; D is ambiguous. This CDR3 is 14 amino acids long. The ends were cut back, 0 bases at V and 3 bases at J, with 12 bases in the middle. Per the germline V gene, CDR1 is DFQATT and CDR2 is SNEGSKA (reference sequence). CDR3 coding DNA: TGCAGTGCTAGAGATGCCGTGACCGACTACGAGCAGTACTTC. This codes for CSARDAVTDYEQYF.

A few counts support this clonotype. The V gene is TRBV15, the J gene TRBJ2-5; 7 bases align to TRBD1. CDR1 is LNHNV and CDR2 is YYDKDF in the germline V gene (reference sequence). CDR3 length: 15 amino acids. V was pared by 0 bases and J by 4 bases, with 5 bases of the junction left unmatched. The CDR3 is CATSRDPTGRETQYF. As DNA, the CDR3 is TGTGCCACCAGCAGAGATCCGACAGGGCGAGAGACCCAGTACTTC.

This clonotype has only a few counts. In DNA form, the CDR3 reads TGCAGTGCTAGAGATCTTGTCGGAACAGATGAGCAGTTCTTC. Translation: CSARDLVGTDEQFF. J is TRBJ2-1 and V is TRBV20-1; D is unresolved. The CDR3 sequence is 14 residues long. From germline, CDR1 is DFQATT and CDR2 SNEGSKA (reference sequence). The ends were cut back, 0 bases at V and 8 bases at J, with 14 bases in the middle.

There are a few counts of this clonotype. This rearrangement joins TRBV10-3 to TRBJ2-3; D may be TRBD1 (5 bases). Between the trimmed V and J ends, which lost 11 bases and 5 bases, there was a span of 14 bases. Per germline, CDR1 ENHRY and CDR2 SYGVKD. This CDR3 is built from 12 residues. CDR3 in DNA: TGTGCCGCGAAAGACCAGGGAGATACGCAGTATTTT. Amino acid sequence: CAAKDQGDTQYF.

This clonotype was recorded many times. The chain uses TRBV5-1 and TRBJ2-2, with a possible D match to TRBD2 (5 bases). Germline-derived CDR1 and CDR2 are SGHRS and YFSETQ. The CDR3 extends over 15 amino acids. V was cut by 0 bases and J by 4 bases, with 10 bases left in between. The CDR3 loop is CASSLDGGSTGELFF. CDR3 bases: TGCGCCAGCAGCTTGGACGGAGGCTCCACCGGGGAGCTGTTTTTT. Using reference TRBV5-1 and TRBJ2-2 for the parts outside the CDR3, the full variable domain is KAGVTQTPRYLIKTRGQQVTLSCSPISGHRSVSWYQQTPGQGLQFLFEYFSETQRNKGNFPGRFSGRQFSNSRSEMNVSTLELGDSALYLCASSLDGGSTGELFFGEGSRLTVL.

This clonotype has a count of ten or more. V and J are TRBV5-1 and TRBJ2-7, with no clear D. V gave up 0 bases and J gave up 5 bases, with 6 bases separating them. The CDR3 extends over 12 amino acids. Germline CDR1 and CDR2: SGHRS and YFSETQ. CDR3 nucleotides: TGCGCCAGCAGCTTGGAAGGGAACGAGCAGTACTTC. Protein sequence: CASSLEGNEQYF.

This clonotype was detected a few times. V gene TRBV12-3 or TRBV12-4 combines with J gene TRBJ2-5; D tentatively reads TRBD1 or TRBD2 (5 bases each). V was trimmed by 8 bases and J by 5 bases, leaving 15 bases between them. The length of the CDR3 is 13 residues. The DNA of the CDR3 is TGTGCCAGCCGATTGGGGACGATCGAGACCCAGTACTTC. It translates to CASRLGTIETQYF.

This clonotype occurred a few times. The rearrangement joins TRBV11-2 to TRBJ2-1; no clear D. The CDR3 is made up of 11 amino acids. The V gene's germline CDR1 is SGHAT and CDR2 FQNNGV. Trimming removed 7 bases at V and 10 bases at J, with 11 bases between. The CDR3 sequence: CASTPSGEQFF. The CDR3 DNA is TGTGCCAGCACCCCGTCCGGAGAGCAGTTCTTC.